Presented here are 20 T cell receptor beta chains from one specimen sequenced in a study of early T cells in non-severe SARS-CoV-2 infection (dated by TCRdb to the early 2020s). Library creation used 5' RACE. The reads were generated on a NextSeq 500. The raw public reads went through TCRdb reprocessing: fastp at Q25, MiXCR clone calling, in-frame beta chains kept. Rows matching on CDR3 protein sequence are summarized as one entry with the most common DNA and genes. The sample table contains fewer than 85,000 distinct CDR3 sequences; only one count was recorded for less than 20% of them. About 3.1% of the sample goes to the ten largest clones. Input material: whole blood. All receptors come from an adult who was a healthcare worker with PCR-confirmed SARS-CoV-2 infection or an uninfected control (not recorded which).

In its sample, this clonotype was seen a few times. The chain employs TRBV21-1 and TRBJ1-2; the table's D call, TRBD1, was not checked against the DNA. TRBV21-1 is classified as a pseudogene. The CDR3 runs to 15 residues. The CDR3 region has the DNA TGTGCCAGCAGCAAAGCGTCGGGGCTTTACTATGGCTACACCTTC. It encodes CASSKASGLYYGYTF.

This clonotype was counted a few times. The rearrangement links TRBV29-1 to TRBJ2-7; the match to TRBD2 covers 8 bases. Germline CDR1 and CDR2: SQVTM and ANQGSEA. Trimming took 4 bases from V and 3 from J; bases not matched to a gene: 8. CDR3 length equals 14 residues. This CDR3 reads CSVVQASGRYEQYF. Here the CDR3 DNA reads TGCAGCGTTGTTCAGGCTAGCGGGCGCTACGAGCAGTACTTC.

This clonotype was seen only a few times. The CDR3 loop reads CASSLATGHSTDTQYF. CDR3 nucleotide sequence: TGTGCCAGCAGCTTAGCGACAGGACACAGCACAGATACGCAGTATTTT. V gene TRBV7-9 combines with J gene TRBJ2-3, with D possibly matching TRBD1 (6 bases). CDR3 length: 16 amino acids. Per germline, CDR1 SEHNR and CDR2 FQNEAQ (reference sequence). Trimming removed 0 bases from V and 0 bases from J, with 10 bases in between.

There are a few counts of this clonotype. The CDR3 nucleotides read TGCAGTGCTAGAGAGGGGACAGGGCAAGAGACCCAGTACTTC. Its protein product is CSAREGTGQETQYF. This chain links TRBV20-1 with TRBJ2-5; 9 nucleotides match TRBD1. The CDR3 is 14 residues long. Germline-derived CDR1 and CDR2 are DFQATT and SNEGSKA (reference sequence). The junction had 1 base not matched to a gene; V was cut back by 0 bases and J by 2 bases.

V gene TRBV2 combines with J gene TRBJ2-7; unclear D gene. This CDR3 contains 10 residues. Trimming removed 7 bases from V and 4 bases from J, with 5 bases in between. Germline CDR1 is SNHLY and CDR2 is FYNNEI. The CDR3 spells CASMQYEQYF. CDR3 nucleotide sequence: TGTGCCAGCATGCAGTACGAGCAGTACTTC.

This clonotype was counted only a few times. The junction differs from germline at one of its ends, possibly a read error. This chain joins TRBV7-7 and TRBJ1-1, with 7 positions matching TRBD1. The germline gives CDR1 SSHAT, CDR2 FNYEAQ (reference sequence). The CDR3 spans 18 residues. The CDR3 sequence: CASSFCHQKDRPNTEAFF. CDR3 bases: TGTGCTAGCAGCTTTTGCCACCAAAAGGACAGGCCGAACACTGAAGCTTTCTTT.

This chain uses TRBV6-5 with TRBJ1-6, with D uncertain. Trimming took off 6 bases at V and 10 bases at J, with 10 bases between the two ends. The germline gives CDR1 MNHEY, CDR2 SVGAGI. The CDR3 consists of 12 residues. The CDR3 DNA follows: TGTGCCAGCAGGGCGGTTAGGTCACCCCTCCACTTT. It translates to CASRAVRSPLHF.

The rearrangement uses TRBV7-3 and TRBJ2-7, with a possible D match to TRBD2 (6 bases). The CDR3 loop spans 16 amino acids. V lost 1 base, J lost 0 bases, and 13 bases lay in between. Germline V gene data show CDR1 as SGHTA and CDR2 as FQGTGA. The CDR3 DNA is TGTGCCAGCAGCTTAAAGGGCGGGGAGAGCTCCTACGAGCAGTACTTC. Protein product: CASSLKGGESSYEQYF. The variable domain in full, with the rest retrieved from reference TRBV7-3 and TRBJ2-7, is GAGVSQTPSNKVTEKGKYVELRCDPISGHTALYWYRQSLGQGPEFLIYFQGTGAADDSGLPNDRFFAVRPEGSVSTLKIQRTERGDSAVYLCASSLKGGESSYEQYFGPGTRLTVT.

This clonotype has a handful of counts. The rearrangement uses TRBV19 and TRBJ1-2; maybe TRBD1 (5 bases). Looked up from germline, CDR1 is LNHDA and CDR2 is SQIVND (reference sequence). This CDR3 comprises 15 residues. V lost 3 bases and J 2 bases, leaving 13 bases between the germline ends. CDR3 bases: TGTGCCAGTAGTATGGGGGACCGCCCCAACTATGGCTACACCTTC. Protein product: CASSMGDRPNYGYTF.

This clonotype was seen a handful of times. CDR3 protein: CASTYLVGGNNSPLHF. The CDR3 DNA is TGTGCCAGCACCTACCTGGTGGGAGGAAATAATTCACCCCTCCACTTT. The chain links TRBV12-3 or TRBV12-4 to TRBJ1-6; the D is unclear. The CDR3 has 16 amino acids. Trimming left V 7 bases short and J 5 bases short, with 18 bases between.

The genes are TRBV29-1 and TRBJ1-1; tentatively, D is TRBD1 (6 bases). CDR1 SQVTM and CDR2 ANQGSEA come from the germline V gene. Trimming left V 6 bases short and J 5 bases short, with 10 bases between. This CDR3 comprises 11 residues. The CDR3 region is CSVQGYTEAFF. The CDR3 DNA reads as TGCAGCGTACAGGGTTATACTGAAGCTTTCTTT.

The chain couples TRBV11-3 to TRBJ1-3; the D is unclear. The germline V and J ends were trimmed by 0 bases and 2 bases, with 5 bases remaining between them. Germline V gene lookup returns CDR1 SGHNT and CDR2 YENEEA. The CDR3 extends over 14 amino acids. For the CDR3, the DNA is TGTGCCAGCAGCTTAGATGCAACTGGAAACACCATATATTTT. This encodes CASSLDATGNTIYF. Full variable domain (missing parts from reference TRBV11-3 and TRBJ1-3): EAGVVQSPRYKIIEKKQPVAFWCNPISGHNTLYWYLQNLGQGPELLIRYENEEAVDDSQLPKDRFSAERLKGVDSTLKIQPAELGDSAVYLCASSLDATGNTIYFGEGSWLTVV.

The chain joins TRBV6-6 to TRBJ1-2; TRBD1 agrees at 7 bases. CDR3 length: 15 amino acids. CDR1 and CDR2 from the germline V gene are MNHNY and SVGAGI (reference sequence). Germline trimming cut 6 bases from V and 6 bases from J; bases unmatched to any gene: 13. CDR3 sequence reads: CASSRMSGGADGYTF. The CDR3, as DNA: TGTGCCAGCAGCCGGATGTCAGGGGGGGCGGATGGCTACACCTTC.

This clonotype was seen a few times. The chain employs TRBV10-3 and TRBJ2-7; weak D call: TRBD2 (6 bases). The CDR3 has 12 residues. Germline CDR1 reads ENHRY; CDR2 reads SYGVKD. V was pared by 7 bases and J by 5 bases, with 12 bases between. The DNA for the CDR3 is TGTGCCATCAATGGGGGAGGAAACGAGCAGTACTTC. Amino acid sequence: CAINGGGNEQYF.

This chain links TRBV20-1 with TRBJ2-1; 8 nucleotides agree with TRBD1. J was trimmed by 3 bases and V by 2 bases; bases with no gene match: 3. Germline V CDR1 and CDR2: DFQATT, SNEGSKA (reference sequence). This CDR3 has 14 residues. The CDR3 DNA reads TGCAGTGCTAGAACCGGGACAGGCTACAATGAGCAGTTCTTC. This encodes CSARTGTGYNEQFF.

In its sample, this clonotype was seen many times. This chain connects TRBV20-1 to TRBJ2-2, with 8 nucleotides matching TRBD2. This CDR3 has 14 amino acids. The germline V gene has CDR1 DFQATT and CDR2 SNEGSKA (reference sequence). The CDR3 is CSAPGGANTGELFF. The CDR3 nucleotides read TGCAGCGCTCCGGGGGGGGCGAACACCGGGGAGCTGTTTTTT.

The J gene is TRBJ1-5, the V gene TRBV11-2; 7 positions agree with TRBD1. The CDR3 is 15 residues long. Germline CDR1 reads SGHAT; CDR2 reads FQNNGV. The V and J ends lost 3 bases and 7 bases, in that order; junction bases with no gene match: 9. In DNA, the CDR3 is TGTGCCAGCAGCTTTGGCCAGGGGGTCGACCAGCCCCAGCATTTT. It specifies CASSFGQGVDQPQHF.

This clonotype has a count of ten or more. V is TRBV6-5 and J is TRBJ2-1, with D perhaps TRBD2 (5 bases). Per the germline V gene, CDR1 is MNHEY and CDR2 is SVGAGI. This CDR3 has 14 residues. Trimming removed 4 bases at V and 6 bases at J, with 13 bases between. CDR3 DNA: TGTGCCAGCAGTTCCAGGACTCGTGGCAATGAGCAGTTCTTC. It specifies CASSSRTRGNEQFF.

This clonotype was detected a few times. The chain uses TRBV14 and TRBJ1-1; D is unclear. Germline V gene lookup returns CDR1 SGHDN and CDR2 FVKESK. V lost 1 base and J 4 bases, leaving 19 bases between the germline ends. This CDR3 spans 17 amino acids. In nucleotides, the CDR3 is TGTGCCAGCAGCCAAGCATCGTCCCGGGGTCGTACCACTGAAGCTTTCTTT. Protein: CASSQASSRGRTTEAFF.

DNA for the CDR3: TGCAGTGCTAGAGATCACCAGAATGGCTACACCTTC. Protein: CSARDHQNGYTF. The chain has TRBV20-1 and TRBJ1-2; D remains unclear. The V and J ends lost 0 bases and 6 bases respectively, with 8 bases between them. Germline V gene sequence: CDR1 DFQATT, CDR2 SNEGSKA (reference sequence). CDR3 length: 12 amino acids.